This TCR beta chain was recovered during a study of T cells in Graves' hyperthyroidism and ophthalmopathy (dated by TCRdb to the late 2010s). With regard to the full study: Peripheral blood samples were taken at initial diagnosis, before any treatment was given. After sampling, hyperthyroidism patients received methimazole starting at 30 mg daily, and ophthalmopathy patients received high-dose intravenous methylprednisolone. TCR V-J signatures able to tell the groups apart were searched for in a discovery cohort of approximately 95 patients, of whom more than 40 had Graves' ophthalmopathy and about 60 had stable Graves' hyperthyroidism. Prospective prediction of ophthalmopathy was tested in an independent validation cohort of approximately 19 hyperthyroidism patients and 17 patients who later progressed to ophthalmopathy. The study also compared thyroid tissue and blood T-cell repertoires from roughly six Graves' hyperthyroidism patients. The paper describes TCR Vbeta CDR3 sequencing of 120 to 150 peripheral blood samples, made up of 43 ophthalmopathy patients, roughly 75 hyperthyroidism patients and some 17 progressor patients. For training and testing, the 100 or so patients in the discovery cohort were randomly divided in a 7:3 ratio. General study outcomes and caveats: A model built on a 13 V-J signature distinguished ophthalmopathy from stable hyperthyroidism, reaching roughly 88% sensitivity and about 81% specificity in cross-validation and 80%/75% in testing. No statistical method was used to fix the sample size in advance, and group allocation was not hidden from the investigators. In validation, the model predicted progression to ophthalmopathy with roughly 66% sensitivity and about 73% specificity, a median of around 6.6 months before onset. Most expanded thyroid clonotypes (frequency above 0.001) were also detected in blood, a finding suggesting that blood repertoires may reflect thyroid immune responses.

This clonotype was found many times. The antigen this receptor binds is unknown. No base quality information exists; no much larger clone differs at one position. Germline trimming: 8 bases from V, 1 base from J; junction bases outside gene matches: 4. According to the germline V gene, CDR1 reads SNHLY and CDR2 reads FYNNEI. The CDR3 goes from the cysteine to the phenylalanine over 14 residues. Here the CDR3 DNA is all that survives: 42 bases in frame from base 1. The TCR beta CDR3 regions were amplified from the RNA transcripts. A first-round RT-PCR of the TCR CDR3 used the HTBI primer set with the Qiagen OneStep RT-PCR kit. The libraries were constructed in a second round of multiplex PCR and then size-selected and purified. Paired-end sequencing of the libraries was performed with 100 bp reads on an Illumina HiSeq2000. The authors' analysis ran thus. SOAPnuke was used to process the raw data, throwing out any read that contained adapters or uncalled bases, had a mean Phred below 15, or lacked an exact constant-primer or identifier match. COPE v1.2.5 was used to merge high-quality paired reads, and clonotypes were defined as unique nucleotide sequences. Clonotypes were aligned to IMGT TRBV, TRBD and TRBJ reference segments using MiTCR v1.1. Only V-J combinations with frequency above 0.0001, covering about 99% of repertoires, were analysed. A TCS score was defined as the ratio between F50 (clonal expansion) and ExV (chaos), using BLOSUM62-based TCRdist between CDR3 peptides within each V-J. Welch's t-statistics and random forest reduced around 510 V-J features to 13, which were used in a naive Bayes classifier (R e1071). The public reads were quality trimmed at Q25 with fastp and then assembled into clones with MiXCR by TCRdb, keeping productive beta chains. For every CDR3 protein sequence, its rows merge into one entry that carries the most common genes and DNA. TCRdb, not the original authors, processed these V and J calls. This sample has under 300,000 distinct CDR3 sequences in its table, and approximately 14% of those were observed once. In total, the top ten clones hold more than 10% of the sample.

The hyperthyroidism patients were between 18 and 65 years old and newly diagnosed, with a disease duration of less than 2 months. Exclusion was applied to patients with uncontrolled infections, other autoimmune diseases, pregnancy or lactation. Diagnoses were established on the basis of clinical symptoms, serum thyroxine and TRAb, thyroid ultrasound, and orbital computed tomography. For progressor patients, blood was drawn at the first diagnosis of hyperthyroidism, before any ophthalmopathy symptoms had appeared. PBMCs were isolated from more than 9 ml of fresh peripheral blood by Ficoll-Paque density gradient centrifugation. Progressor patients were first diagnosed with Graves' hyperthyroidism and then developed ophthalmopathy during follow-up. Total RNA was extracted using Trizol reagent, and RNA quality was assessed on an Agilent 2100 Bioanalyzer.

Sequencing used blood. The receptor was isolated from a woman aged 35 to 49 with Graves' hyperthyroidism that later progressed to Graves' ophthalmopathy. The sequence is built from TRBV2 and TRBJ2-3; the junction holds 9 bases that match TRBD2. The CDR3 reads CASLGLAGTDTQYF. The DNA is TGTGCCAGCCTGGGACTAGCAGGCACAGATACGCAGTATTTT.